This paragraph covers one T cell receptor (beta chain) sequence. The sample belongs to a study of early T cells in non-severe SARS-CoV-2 infection. Overall study context: Sequenced bulk RNA came from whole blood that was unsorted, and chains were unpaired.

Unique molecular identifier tags were affixed to discrete cDNA molecules. TCRdb analysed the 5' RACE reads with MiXCR anew, one entry per CDR3 protein. The data show about 75,000 distinct CDR3 sequences, with about 11% seen just once and 12% held by the top ten. The TCR was taken from an adult who was a healthcare worker with PCR-confirmed SARS-CoV-2 infection or an uninfected control (not recorded which). Sequencing used whole blood, obtained at baseline.

The CDR3 sequence: CASSQEGWDTQYF. The CDR3 DNA follows: TGCGCCAGCAGCCAAGAGGGGTGGGATACGCAGTATTTT. The gene calls are TRBV4-3 and TRBJ2-3; D not certain. This CDR3 has 13 amino acids. The ends were cut back, 0 bases at V and 6 bases at J, with 7 bases in the middle. Germline CDR1 LGHNA, CDR2 YSLEER.